This TCR beta chain was profiled in a study of cytomegalovirus exposure and HLA in healthy donors. Study information: Among about 179 million T cells, an earlier analysis found around 100 million unique TCR beta sequences. Overall study findings and caveats: In a later analysis, CMV-associated beta chains were mostly HLA-associated, it appeared. An analysis was carried out at a later point. It showed that HLA-associated TCR beta chains were more clonally expanded than equally common non-associated chains. Investigators reported 150 to 200 TCR beta chains as tied to cytomegalovirus.

Remarks on this clone: Antigen unknown.

CDR3 length: 16 amino acids. Germline assignment: CDR1 SGHTA and CDR2 FQGNSA. With V trimmed by 2 bases and J by 1 base, 6 bases remained unmatched. Primers: 60 Vbeta forward and 13 Jbeta reverse. Only in-frame clones appear in the TCRdb table, and some are missing; sequencing was by immunoSEQ multiplex PCR. The data show about 210,000 clones, 82% seen once. The chain couples TRBV7-2 to TRBJ2-3, with 7 bases matching TRBD2. The specimen was PBMCs. The origin of this receptor is a man aged 40-50 years in good health and CMV-seropositive. CDR3 in amino acids: CASSLRRERRTDTQYF. The CDR3 DNA is TGTGCCAGCAGCTTACGGCGGGAGAGACGCACAGATACGCAGTATTTT.